Below, one T cell receptor beta chain is given with its context. The antigen remains undetermined. The sample originates from a study of cytomegalovirus exposure and HLA in healthy donors. General observations from the study: Beyond CMV serostatus, there was no information to go on about immune exposure.

This CDR3 is 16 amino acids long. The germline V gene has CDR1 LGHNA and CDR2 YSLEER. The ends were cut back, 3 bases at V and 3 bases at J, with 17 bases in the middle. The PCR had 60 Vbeta and 13 Jbeta primers. Profiling relied on immunoSEQ multiplex PCR, and the TCRdb table lists in-frame clones only, not all of them. The sample includes around 150,000 clones, around four fifths of them seen just once. The specimen was PBMCs. This clonotype was sampled from a male donor in good health and CMV-seronegative. The V and J genes are TRBV4-3 and TRBJ1-1, with D possibly TRBD1 on 6 matching bases. The CDR3 protein is CASSQGPAGVDTEAFF. As DNA, the CDR3 is TGCGCCAGCAGCCAGGGCCCCGCAGGGGTTGACACTGAAGCTTTCTTT.